This record concerns one T cell receptor beta chain sequence. No antigen is known for it. Base qualities were left out, and no much larger clone turns up one base away. From the cysteine through the phenylalanine, the CDR3 covers 15 amino acids. The kept DNA is CDR3 alone, 45 bases in frame from the first base. Taken from the germline V gene, the CDR1 and CDR2 loops are MNHEY and SVGAGI. V sheds 6 bases and J sheds 1 base, leaving 15 bases between their ends. These data belong to a study of shared clonotypes between healthy human individuals (dated by TCRdb to 2018 to 2020). Looking at the study overall: A couple of women and a few men aged 18 to 49 years were included in the cohort. Blood TCR repertoires of a handful of healthy adults were deeply sequenced to estimate repertoire size and the extent of clonotype sharing between individuals. Different laboratories and diverse techniques were used to prepare libraries and sequence TCR repertoires, to increase sequencing depth and limit assay-specific biases. For each donor, CD4 naive and CD4 memory were each given three plates, CD8 naive was given two plates, and CD8 memory was given one plate. Between about 0.8 and 9 billion PBMCs per donor were obtained by leukapheresis. Study-wide findings and limitations: Even with the large sequencing depth, rarefaction of the sorted-subset datasets indicated that sequencing was incomplete. Sampling was restricted to blood, and TCR repertoires in tissue are likely to differ from TCR repertoires in blood. Pairwise subsampling indicated that sequencing depth was expected to affect the degree of clonotype sharing among donors. Naive subsets generally had larger estimated clonotype richness than memory subsets did. Across four donors, about 5% of naive CD4, over 3% of naive CD8, 2.3% of memory CD4, and approximately 0.42% of memory CD8 clonotypes were shared. Because the study included only a small number of donors, the genetic and exposure-history diversity represented was limited. Clonotypes shared by all four sorted-subset donors showed higher generation probabilities than non-shared clonotypes.

The donors were healthy, HIV-negative adults who had no recently reported acute infections or vaccinations. Every donor was a Caucasian adult residing in Nashville, Tennessee, USA. Magnetic negative selection was used to enrich CD4+ T cells, after which naive cells were positively selected on CD45RA and the negative fraction became the memory subset. Blood was collected by leukapheresis, and PBMCs were isolated by Ficoll-Histopaque density gradient centrifugation and then cryopreserved in liquid nitrogen vapor phase. Analytical flow cytometry was used to check the purity and quantity of each magnetically sorted T cell population. Genomic DNA was isolated from every sorted fraction and measured by UV absorbance on a Nanodrop 2000c. TCR CDR3 regions were amplified from genomic DNA by multiplex PCR using the deep immunoSEQ assay. Extracted genomic DNA from each cell subset was distributed evenly across all wells of several immunoSEQ 96-well plates, and each plate was treated as a replicate. Each replicate PCR for sorted subsets received about 180 ng genomic DNA, equal to about 30,000 T cell genomes. Purified libraries were quantified with a Qubit 3.0 fluorometer, sized on a Bioanalyzer 2100, and re-quantified with the KAPA Library Quantification kit. Every immunoSEQ 96-well plate was sequenced on a dedicated single-read 150-cycle Illumina NextSeq 550 flow cell. In the source study's methods: Because the immunoSEQ output included only junctional sequences and no quality scores, the filtering could not be the same as the filtering used for full-length reads. To assign V/J genes and CDR3, sequences were annotated against IMGT germline references using PyIR, a Python wrapper for IgBLAST v1.9. Reads with weak V/J assignments (E-value above 1e-6), missing CDR3, stop codons, out-of-frame junctions, or ambiguous translated residues were removed. A V3J clonotype was defined by an identical inferred V gene, J gene, and CDR3 amino acid sequence. The percentage overlap between two repertoires was calculated by dividing the number of shared unique clonotypes by the size of the smaller repertoire. Richness of each repertoire was evaluated using RTK rarefaction, the Chao1 estimator, and Recon v2.1 estimates of unobserved clonotypes. Generation probabilities for all TCRbeta clonotypes obtained by the gDNA method from a handful of donors were computed using OLGA. TCRdb took over this immuneACCESS table, retaining in-frame rearrangements with V and J assigned. Such tables are incomplete; in checked studies, under half of the missing clones stem from an unresolved V gene, and the remainder is unexplained. V, J and clone size are taken as reported in that table, and D and trimming were inferred from the DNA itself. The sample yields more than 550,000 clones; roughly 72% were counted once. Of the sample, approximately 1.7% is held by the ten largest clones.

The receptor was isolated from a woman in her twenties or thirties in good health. The chain is encoded by TRBV6-5 joined to TRBJ1-2, with the D gene not confidently named. Sequenced material: memory CD4+ T cells sorted from blood. The cell subset or site label of this sample denotes: CD45RA-negative fraction. For the CDR3, the sequence is CASSPSASLNYGYTF. The DNA reads TGTGCCAGCAGCCCCAGTGCCAGTCTTAACTATGGCTACACCTTC.